This record looks at one T cell receptor beta chain sequence and its context. Primers for the PCR totalled 60 Vbeta and 13 Jbeta. Clones were sequenced by immunoSEQ multiplex PCR, and TCRdb holds only the in-frame ones, with some missing. The data contain over 100,000 clones, roughly 66% of them singletons. The sample is drawn from a study of cytomegalovirus exposure and HLA in healthy donors. Trimming took off 4 bases at V and 2 bases at J, with 12 bases between the two ends. This CDR3 has 14 amino acids. CDR1 and CDR2 (germline): SNHLY, FYNNEI. J is TRBJ2-7 and V is TRBV2; unclear D gene. The receptor's source is a woman in her twenties or thirties in good health and CMV-seronegative. Sequenced: PBMCs. As DNA, the CDR3 is TGTGCCAGCAGTGGAGGCAGTTTAGCCTACGAGCAGTACTTC. Protein: CASSGGSLAYEQYF.